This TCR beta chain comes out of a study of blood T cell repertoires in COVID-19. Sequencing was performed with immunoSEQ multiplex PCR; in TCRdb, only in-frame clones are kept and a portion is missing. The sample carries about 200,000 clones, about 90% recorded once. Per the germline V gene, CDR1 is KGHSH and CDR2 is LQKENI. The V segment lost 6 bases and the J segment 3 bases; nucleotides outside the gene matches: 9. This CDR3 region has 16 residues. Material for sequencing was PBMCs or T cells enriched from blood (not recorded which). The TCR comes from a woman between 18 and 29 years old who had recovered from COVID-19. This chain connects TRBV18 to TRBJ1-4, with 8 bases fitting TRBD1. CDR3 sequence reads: CASSSGGPGSNEKLFF. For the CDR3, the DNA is TGTGCCAGCTCGTCAGGGGGCCCAGGGTCTAATGAAAAACTGTTTTTT.